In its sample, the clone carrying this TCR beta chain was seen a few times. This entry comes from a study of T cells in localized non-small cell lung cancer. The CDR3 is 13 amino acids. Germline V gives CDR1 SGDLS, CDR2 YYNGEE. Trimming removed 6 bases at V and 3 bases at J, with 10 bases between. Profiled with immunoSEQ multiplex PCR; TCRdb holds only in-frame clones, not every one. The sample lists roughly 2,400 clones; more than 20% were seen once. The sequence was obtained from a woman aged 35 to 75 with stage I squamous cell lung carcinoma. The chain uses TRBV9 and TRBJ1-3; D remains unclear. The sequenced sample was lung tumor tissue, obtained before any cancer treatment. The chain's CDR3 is CASIIPLGNTIYF. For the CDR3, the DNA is TGTGCCAGCATCATACCTCTTGGAAACACCATATATTTT. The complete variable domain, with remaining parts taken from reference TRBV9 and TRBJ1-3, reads DSGVTQTPKHLITATGQRVTLRCSPRSGDLSVYWYQQSLDQGLQFLIQYYNGEERAKGNILERFSAQQFPDLHSELNLSSLELGDSALYFCASIIPLGNTIYFGEGSWLTVV.